Each of the 17 T cell receptor beta chains below was sequenced from the same sample in a study of blood T cells in healthy people across ages. Primers used in a second PCR of about 7 to 12 cycles were a sample-barcoded 5' primer and a J-beta primer mix. Each CDR3 protein gets one entry after TCRdb re-called the 5' RACE reads with MiXCR. The sample records around 580,000 distinct CDR3 sequences, around 48% being singletons. Sequenced: blood. Receptor source: a man aged 80 or over in good health.

The rearrangement uses TRBV7-2 and TRBJ1-2, with D perhaps matching TRBD1 (5 bases). The CDR3 is 14 amino acids. Trimming removed 3 bases from V and 2 bases from J, with 10 bases in between. Germline assignment: CDR1 SGHTA and CDR2 FQGNSA. The CDR3 loop is CASSFGGKNYGYTF. DNA for the CDR3: TGTGCCAGCAGCTTTGGGGGGAAAAACTATGGCTACACCTTC.

V and J are TRBV6-5 and TRBJ1-6, with D hard to call. Germline V lookup: CDR1 MNHEY, CDR2 SVGAGI. V shed 7 bases and J shed 5 bases, with 12 bases lying between them. The CDR3 loop spans 14 amino acids. The CDR3 sequence: CASNGAADNSPLHF. CDR3 sequence (DNA): TGTGCCAGCAATGGCGCCGCCGATAATTCACCCCTCCACTTT.

This clonotype has more than one count but fewer than ten. The chain joins TRBV7-2 to TRBJ2-3; 8 positions match TRBD2. The CDR3 runs 17 residues. Germline V gene data show CDR1 as SGHTA and CDR2 as FQGNSA. V lost 1 base to trimming and J lost 2 bases; unmatched junction nucleotides: 8. The CDR3 spells CASSLVGTSGSTDTQYF. In DNA, the CDR3 is TGTGCCAGCAGCTTAGTTGGTACTAGCGGATCCACAGATACGCAGTATTTT. The complete variable domain, with remaining parts taken from reference TRBV7-2 and TRBJ2-3, reads GAGVSQSPSNKVTEKGKDVELRCDPISGHTALYWYRQSLGQGLEFLIYFQGNSAPDKSGLPSDRFSAERTGGSVSTLTIQRTQQEDSAVYLCASSLVGTSGSTDTQYFGPGTRLTVL.

V gene TRBV7-9 combines with J gene TRBJ2-1, with 11 bases that match TRBD2. The V gene end was trimmed by 5 bases and the J gene end by 4 bases; junction bases not matched to a gene: 10. This CDR3 contains 17 residues. CDR1 is SEHNR, CDR2 FQNEAQ, per germline (reference sequence). The CDR3 here is CASSPGELAGGYNEQFF. The DNA of the CDR3 is TGTGCCAGCAGCCCTGGAGAGCTAGCGGGGGGTTACAATGAGCAGTTCTTC.

This chain links TRBV20-1 with TRBJ1-2; 9 nucleotides align to TRBD1. The CDR3 has 14 residues. V shed 6 bases, J shed 3 bases, and the junction held 8 bases outside the gene matches. Germline V gene data show CDR1 as DFQATT and CDR2 as SNEGSKA (reference sequence). This CDR3 is CSALVTGGYYGYTF. CDR3 DNA: TGCAGTGCCCTAGTAACAGGGGGCTACTATGGCTACACCTTC.

J is TRBJ2-1 and V is TRBV6-2 or TRBV6-3; perhaps TRBD2 as D (5 bases). Germline CDR1 is MNHEY and CDR2 is SVGEGT. The length of the CDR3 is 11 residues. The V end was cut by 8 bases, the J end by 9 bases, with 11 bases between. This chain's CDR3 is CASGERSEQFF. The CDR3, as DNA: TGTGCCAGCGGGGAGAGGAGTGAGCAGTTCTTC.

The genes are TRBV7-2 and TRBJ1-4; no reliable D call. In germline, CDR1 is SGHTA, CDR2 FQGNSA. This CDR3 has 13 residues. V was cut by 5 bases and J by 8 bases, with 12 bases left in between. DNA of the CDR3: TGTGCCAGCAGCCATGGTGGCTTGGAAAAACTGTTTTTT. Translated, it gives CASSHGGLEKLFF.

V is TRBV5-6 and J is TRBJ2-7; 8 bases match TRBD2. The V gene end was trimmed by 4 bases and the J gene end by 2 bases; junction bases not matched to a gene: 5. Germline CDR1 reads SGHDT; CDR2 reads YYEEEE. The CDR3 length is 14 residues. The chain's CDR3 is CASSNGLAAYEQYF. The CDR3 nucleotides read TGTGCCAGCAGCAACGGACTAGCTGCCTACGAGCAGTACTTC.

The chain links TRBV20-1 to TRBJ2-1, with D hard to call. Trimming cost V 3 bases and J 10 bases, with 19 bases left between them. The germline CDR1 and CDR2 sequences are DFQATT and SNEGSKA (reference sequence). The CDR3 length is 14 residues. The CDR3 nucleotides read TGCAGTGCTAGTAACGGCCAAGCCACCTACGAGCAGTTCTTC. It yields the protein CSASNGQATYEQFF.

V and J are TRBV29-1 and TRBJ2-1, with D possibly being TRBD2 (6 bases). Germline V gene lookup returns CDR1 SQVTM and CDR2 ANQGSEA. V was trimmed by 8 bases and J by 4 bases, leaving 12 bases between them. The CDR3 spans 12 residues. Here the CDR3 reads CSYGGFYNEQFF. The CDR3 DNA is TGCAGCTACGGGGGTTTTTACAATGAGCAGTTCTTC.

The sample holds many counts of this clonotype. V and J are TRBV7-9 and TRBJ2-1, with 8 bases fitting TRBD1. With 5 bases clipped from V and 8 bases from J, the junction kept 11 bases outside the gene matches. From germline, CDR1 is SEHNR and CDR2 FQNEAQ (reference sequence). This CDR3 region has 15 residues. CDR3 amino acids: CASSPQGAPGDEQFF. Here the CDR3 DNA reads TGTGCCAGCAGCCCGCAGGGGGCCCCCGGGGATGAGCAGTTCTTC.

About this clonotype itself: The junction and the germline gene differ at one end; a read error may be behind it. V is TRBV12-3 or TRBV12-4 and J is TRBJ2-1; TRBD2 matches at 7 bases. The CDR3 has 14 residues. CDR3 region: CAGSTRLAGIEQFF. CDR3 nucleotides: TGTGCCGGCAGTACCCGACTAGCCGGGATCGAGCAGTTCTTC.

The V and J genes are TRBV6-5 and TRBJ1-4; D is undetermined. V was cut by 2 bases and J by 8 bases, with 12 bases left in between. Germline lookup yields CDR1 MNHEY and CDR2 SVGAGI. This CDR3 comprises 14 residues. The CDR3 sequence: CASSYPTAEEKLFF. The CDR3 nucleotides read TGTGCCAGCAGTTACCCAACTGCGGAGGAAAAACTGTTTTTT.

The rearrangement links TRBV12-3 or TRBV12-4 to TRBJ2-7, with D perhaps given as TRBD1 or TRBD2 (6 bases each). The CDR3 extends over 14 amino acids. Trimming cost V 8 bases and J 3 bases, with 17 bases left between them. CDR3 residues: CASSLGGAGYEQYF. In DNA form, the CDR3 reads TGTGCCAGCTCCTTAGGGGGAGCGGGCTACGAGCAGTACTTC.

Comments on this clonotype: This may arise from a read error, as a much more abundant clone is one base away. The chain is built from TRBV6-1 and TRBJ1-1; D unclear. CDR1 is MNHNS, CDR2 SASEGT, per germline. This CDR3 spans 14 amino acids. The germline V and J ends were trimmed by 3 bases and 1 base, with 9 bases remaining between them. DNA for the CDR3: TGTGCCAGCAGTGACCGTTACACGAACACTGAAGCTTTCTTT. As protein: CASSDRYTNTEAFF.

This clonotype came up many times. The V and J genes are TRBV29-1 and TRBJ2-5; 10 bases fit TRBD2. The CDR3 is 15 residues long. V trimming: 5 bases; J trimming: 2 bases; junction bases outside the gene matches: 8. In germline, CDR1 is SQVTM, CDR2 ANQGSEA. For the CDR3, the DNA is TGCAGCGTTCTAACTAGGACTAGCGGACAAGAGACCCAGTACTTC. Translation gives CSVLTRTSGQETQYF.

This clonotype was observed a handful of times. The chain employs TRBV28 and TRBJ2-1; D unresolved. The germline V gene has CDR1 MDHEN and CDR2 SYDVKM. V lost 6 bases to trimming and J lost 13 bases, with 13 bases between them. This CDR3 is 11 amino acids long. CDR3 protein: CASSTVRHQFF. The CDR3, as DNA: TGTGCCAGCAGCACGGTGAGACACCAGTTCTTC.